Here is one T cell receptor (beta chain) with its context. The CDR3 is 14 amino acids. Trimming cost V 5 bases and J 5 bases; bases outside gene matches: 9. Germline V gene data show CDR1 as SGHTA and CDR2 as FQGTGA. The data stem from a study of blood T cell repertoires in COVID-19. At the level of the study: Samples came from the United States, Italy and Spain, spanning acute and convalescent COVID-19. Sources were T cells, B-cell-depleted T cells, or PBMCs; the material itself was cDNA or gDNA.

The method was immunoSEQ multiplex PCR; TCRdb's version includes in-frame clones alone and lacks a portion of them. The sample comprises over 300,000 clones, about 89% of which are singletons, and around 6.6% rests with the top ten. The TCR was taken from a man aged 18 to 30 who had recovered from COVID-19. Sequenced input: peripheral blood. The chain carries TRBV7-3 and TRBJ2-7; 7 nucleotides agree with TRBD1. This CDR3 reads CASSPSGQVHEQYF. Written as DNA, the CDR3 is TGTGCCAGCAGCCCCTCCGGACAGGTGCACGAGCAGTACTTC.